Reported below is one T cell receptor beta chain. The CDR3 is made up of 13 amino acids. V gave up 1 base and J gave up 6 bases, with 8 bases separating them. Germline V gives CDR1 SGHNT, CDR2 YYREEE (reference sequence). The data derive from a study of shared clonotypes between healthy human individuals. Measured with immunoSEQ multiplex PCR; TCRdb has only the in-frame clones, and not every one. Among roughly 1,500,000 clones listed, around 98% were seen once. This sequence joins TRBV5-4 and TRBJ2-1; the D is unclear. Source material: naive CD4+ T cells sorted from blood. Subset given: CD45RA+ positively selected. This receptor was obtained from a man aged 25 to 40 in good health. The CDR3: CASSLIVANEQFF. CDR3 nucleotides: TGTGCCAGCAGCTTGATAGTAGCCAATGAGCAGTTCTTC.